The source of this TCR beta chain is a study of CD8 T cells in Susac syndrome. Trimming removed 4 bases at V and 3 bases at J, with 13 bases between. The CDR3 is 14 residues long. Germline CDR1 SGHVS, CDR2 FNYEAQ. Reverse transcription of about 0.45 to 1 ug RNA was carried out with random hexamers. MiXCR, run by TCRdb on the immunoSEQ multiplex PCR reads, gives a single entry per CDR3 protein. The sample has about 130,000 distinct CDR3 sequences, around 95% seen once; the top ten hold around 0.2%. This clonotype originated in a human donor with Susac syndrome. J is TRBJ2-7 and V is TRBV7-6; a weak D match, TRBD1 (5 bases). Sample: CD8+ T cells from PBMCs. In DNA, the CDR3 is TGTGCCAGCAGCTCCGACAGTACCAACTACGAGCAGTACTTC. Protein: CASSSDSTNYEQYF.